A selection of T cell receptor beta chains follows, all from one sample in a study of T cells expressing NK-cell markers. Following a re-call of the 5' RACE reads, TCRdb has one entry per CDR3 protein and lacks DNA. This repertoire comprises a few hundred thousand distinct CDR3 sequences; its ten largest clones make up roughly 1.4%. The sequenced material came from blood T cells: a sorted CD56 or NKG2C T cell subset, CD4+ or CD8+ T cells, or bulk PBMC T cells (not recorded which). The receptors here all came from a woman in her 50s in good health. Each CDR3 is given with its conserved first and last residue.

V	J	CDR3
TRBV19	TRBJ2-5	CASSTSAGQETQYF
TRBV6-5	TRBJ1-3	CASSQDRSSGNTIYF
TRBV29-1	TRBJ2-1	CSGTYNNEQFF
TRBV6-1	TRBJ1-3	CASSEYARQGAGDTIYF
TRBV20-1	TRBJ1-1	CSARDFLRQETSEAFF
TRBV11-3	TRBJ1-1	CASSWRKGPRLPMNTEAFF
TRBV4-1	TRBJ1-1	CASSQVQGQEAFF
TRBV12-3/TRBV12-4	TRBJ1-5	CASSPPPGGLNQPQHF
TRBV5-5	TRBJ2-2	CASSRGTVLDTGELFF
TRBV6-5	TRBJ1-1	CASKNLGTEAFF
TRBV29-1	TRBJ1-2	CSVRDRVYGYTF